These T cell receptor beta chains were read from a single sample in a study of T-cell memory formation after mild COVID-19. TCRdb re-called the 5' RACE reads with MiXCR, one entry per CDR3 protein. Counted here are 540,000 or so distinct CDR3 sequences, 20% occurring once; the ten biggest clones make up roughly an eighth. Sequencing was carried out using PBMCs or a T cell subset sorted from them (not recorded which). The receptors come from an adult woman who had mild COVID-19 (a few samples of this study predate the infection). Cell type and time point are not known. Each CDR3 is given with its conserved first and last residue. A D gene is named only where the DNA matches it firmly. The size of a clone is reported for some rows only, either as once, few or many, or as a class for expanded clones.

CASRSPGSYTF,TGTGCCAGCAGGTCCCCAGGGAGCTACACCTTC,-,TRBJ1-2,-,TRBV6-5
CSVEGLAPDTQYF,TGCAGCGTTGAGGGGTTAGCCCCAGATACGCAGTATTTT,-,TRBJ2-3,few,TRBV29-1
CATSDLTSGYNEQFF,TGTGCCACCAGTGATTTGACTAGCGGTTACAATGAGCAGTTCTTC,TRBD2,TRBJ2-1,-,TRBV24-1
CAIRALSNTEAFF,TGTGCCATCAGAGCGCTAAGTAACACTGAAGCTTTCTTT,-,TRBJ1-1,few,TRBV10-3
CAGASGRSYEQYF,TGTGCCGGAGCTAGCGGGAGATCCTACGAGCAGTACTTC,TRBD2,TRBJ2-7,few,TRBV7-8
CASSLWTGKLDTQYF,TGTGCCAGCAGCTTGTGGACAGGGAAGTTGGATACGCAGTATTTT,TRBD1,TRBJ2-3,many,TRBV5-5
CASSYEAGAGNEQFF,TGTGCCAGCAGTTACGAGGCAGGGGCCGGCAATGAGCAGTTCTTC,-,TRBJ2-1,-,TRBV6-5
CASSYRLAGVHQETQYF,TGTGCCAGCAGCTACCGACTAGCGGGGGTACACCAAGAGACCCAGTACTTC,TRBD2,TRBJ2-5,few,TRBV27
CSARDGGLAGVFDIQYF,TGCAGTGCTAGAGACGGGGGACTAGCGGGGGTGTTCGACATTCAGTACTTC,TRBD2,TRBJ2-4,-,TRBV20-1
CASSLRTSGSGEITKNIQYF,TGTGCCAGCAGCTTAAGGACTAGCGGGAGTGGAGAGATAACCAAAAACATTCAGTACTTC,TRBD2,TRBJ2-4,-,TRBV7-2
CASSLAVRGGADTQYF,TGCGCCAGCAGCTTGGCCGTTAGAGGCGGTGCGGATACGCAGTATTTT,-,TRBJ2-3,-,TRBV5-1
CASSYRTSGYTDTQYF,TGTGCCAGCAGTTACCGGACTAGCGGGTATACAGATACGCAGTATTTT,TRBD2,TRBJ2-3,few,TRBV6-5
CASTEGLAEGNEQFF,TGTGCCAGCACCGAGGGACTAGCGGAGGGGAATGAGCAGTTCTTC,TRBD2,TRBJ2-1,few,TRBV9
CASSEATGVDTQYF,TGTGCCAGCAGTGAAGCGACAGGGGTAGATACGCAGTATTTT,TRBD1,TRBJ2-3,-,TRBV6-1
CASTLGAANYGYTF,TGTGCCAGCACCCTAGGTGCAGCTAACTATGGCTACACCTTC,-,TRBJ1-2,-,TRBV7-9
CASSPWRRSGRTDTQYF,TGTGCCAGCAGCCCCTGGAGGCGTAGCGGGCGCACAGATACGCAGTATTTT,TRBD2,TRBJ2-3,few,TRBV7-9
CASSLVPGTQAYNEQFF,TGCGCCAGCAGCTTGGTTCCCGGGACCCAAGCCTACAATGAGCAGTTCTTC,-,TRBJ2-1,few,TRBV5-1
CASSDPGLDYEQYF,TGTGCCAGCAGTGATCCGGGACTGGACTACGAGCAGTACTTC,-,TRBJ2-7,few,TRBV6-6
CATEGGTTRSTGELFF,TGTGCCACCGAGGGGGGAACAACTCGTAGTACCGGGGAGCTGTTTTTT,-,TRBJ2-2,many,TRBV24-1
CASSLEGGGIRNIQYF,TGCGCCAGCAGCTTGGAGGGAGGGGGGATCCGTAACATTCAGTACTTC,-,TRBJ2-4,few,TRBV5-1
CASSFERAGYYGYTF,TGTGCCAGCAGTTTTGAAAGGGCAGGCTACTATGGCTACACCTTC,-,TRBJ1-2,-,TRBV27
CASSSDTVRKAFF,TGTGCCAGCAGCTCCGACACGGTCAGGAAAGCTTTCTTT,-,TRBJ1-1,few,TRBV6-5